This is a list of T cell receptor beta chains from one sample in a study of T cell responses to AZD1222 COVID-19 vaccine. The protocol was immunoSEQ multiplex PCR, while the TCRdb copy is restricted to in-frame clones and leaves out a portion. The table has about 85,000 clones, less than 90% seen once. The sequences come from peripheral blood, collected on day 0 of AZD1222 vaccination. The receptor source for this set is an adult in good health. CDR3s include the opening cysteine and the closing phenylalanine or tryptophan. Each record gives: J gene, CDR3 length, V gene, D gene, CDR3 protein, CDR3 DNA. A D gene is named only where the DNA matches it firmly.

>TRBJ2-3|13|TRBV28|.
CASSLSGVDTQYF
TGTGCCAGCAGTTTATCGGGAGTAGATACGCAGTATTTT
>TRBJ1-2|14|TRBV28|.
CASTVPGMGYGYTF
TGTGCCAGCACCGTTCCAGGGATGGGGTATGGCTACACCTTC
>TRBJ1-1|15|TRBV7-2|.
CASSLGGGLNTEAFF
TGTGCCAGCAGCTTAGGGGGAGGTTTGAACACTGAAGCTTTCTTT
>TRBJ1-2|14|TRBV7-2|.
CASSLLEANYGYTF
TGTGCCAGCAGCTTACTGGAAGCTAACTATGGCTACACCTTC
>TRBJ2-1|13|TRBV3-1/TRBV3-2|.
CASSPLHGDEQFF
TGTGCCAGCAGCCCATTGCACGGGGATGAGCAGTTCTTC
>TRBJ2-3|15|TRBV7-6|.
CASSLGRGRTDTQYF
TGTGCCAGCAGCTTAGGCAGGGGCCGTACAGATACGCAGTATTTT
>TRBJ2-3|15|TRBV7-9|.
CASSVDRPYTDTQYF
TGTGCCAGCAGCGTCGACAGGCCCTACACAGATACGCAGTATTTT
>TRBJ2-1|13|TRBV28|TRBD2
CAAGSGHYNEQFF
TGTGCCGCTGGTAGCGGGCACTACAATGAGCAGTTCTTC
>TRBJ2-1|14|TRBV7-2|.
CASRLEDTVGEQFF
TGTGCCAGCAGATTAGAGGACACGGTGGGTGAGCAGTTCTTC
>TRBJ1-5|14|TRBV27|.
CASRERQHNQPQHF
TGTGCCAGCAGGGAAAGGCAGCACAATCAGCCCCAGCATTTT
>TRBJ1-3|14|TRBV11-2|.
CASSLVDSGNTIYF
TGTGCCAGCAGCTTAGTGGACTCTGGAAACACCATATATTTT